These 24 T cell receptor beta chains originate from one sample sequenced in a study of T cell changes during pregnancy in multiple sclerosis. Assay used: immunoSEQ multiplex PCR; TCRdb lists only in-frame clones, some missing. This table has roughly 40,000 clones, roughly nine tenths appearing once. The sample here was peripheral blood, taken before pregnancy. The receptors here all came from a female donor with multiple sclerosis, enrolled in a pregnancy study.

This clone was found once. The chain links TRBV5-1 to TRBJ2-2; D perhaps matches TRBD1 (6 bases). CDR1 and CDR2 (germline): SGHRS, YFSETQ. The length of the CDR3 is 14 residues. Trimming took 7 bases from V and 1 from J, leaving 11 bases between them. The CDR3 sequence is CASGPGQNTGELFF. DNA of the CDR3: TGCGCCAGCGGACCGGGACAGAACACCGGGGAGCTGTTTTTT.

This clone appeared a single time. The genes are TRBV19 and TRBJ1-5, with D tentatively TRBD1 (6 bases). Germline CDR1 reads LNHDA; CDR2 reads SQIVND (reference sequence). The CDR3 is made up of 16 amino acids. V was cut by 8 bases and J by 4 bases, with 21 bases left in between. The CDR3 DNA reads TGTGCCAGTGGCTCCCCCCTACGACAGGATAATCAGCCCCAGCATTTT. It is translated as CASGSPLRQDNQPQHF.

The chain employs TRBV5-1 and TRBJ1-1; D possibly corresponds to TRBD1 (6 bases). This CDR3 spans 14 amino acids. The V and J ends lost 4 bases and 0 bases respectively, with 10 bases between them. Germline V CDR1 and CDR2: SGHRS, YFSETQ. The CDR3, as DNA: TGCGCCAGCAGCCCGCGGACAGTGAACACTGAAGCTTTCTTT. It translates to CASSPRTVNTEAFF. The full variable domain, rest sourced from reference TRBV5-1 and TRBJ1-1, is KAGVTQTPRYLIKTRGQQVTLSCSPISGHRSVSWYQQTPGQGLQFLFEYFSETQRNKGNFPGRFSGRQFSNSRSEMNVSTLELGDSALYLCASSPRTVNTEAFFGQGTRLTVV.

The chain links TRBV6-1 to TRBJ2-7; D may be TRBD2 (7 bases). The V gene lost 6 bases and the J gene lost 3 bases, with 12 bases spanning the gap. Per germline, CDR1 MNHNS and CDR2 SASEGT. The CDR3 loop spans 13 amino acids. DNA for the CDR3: TGTGCCAGCAGACAGGGAGGGGGCTACGAGCAGTACTTC. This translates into CASRQGGGYEQYF.

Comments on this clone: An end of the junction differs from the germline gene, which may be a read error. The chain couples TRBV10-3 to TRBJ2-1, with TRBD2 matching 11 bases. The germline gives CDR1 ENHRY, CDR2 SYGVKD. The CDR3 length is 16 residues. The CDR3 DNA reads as TGTGCCATCAGGGGGACTAGCGGCGCCTCCTACAGTGAGCAGTTCTTC. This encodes CAIRGTSGASYSEQFF.

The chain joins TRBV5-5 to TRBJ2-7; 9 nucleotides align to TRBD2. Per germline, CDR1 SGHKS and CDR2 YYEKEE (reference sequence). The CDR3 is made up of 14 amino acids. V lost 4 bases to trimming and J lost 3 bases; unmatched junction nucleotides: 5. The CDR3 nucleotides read TGTGCCAGCAGCCGTATAGCGGGAGACTACGAGCAGTACTTC. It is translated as CASSRIAGDYEQYF.

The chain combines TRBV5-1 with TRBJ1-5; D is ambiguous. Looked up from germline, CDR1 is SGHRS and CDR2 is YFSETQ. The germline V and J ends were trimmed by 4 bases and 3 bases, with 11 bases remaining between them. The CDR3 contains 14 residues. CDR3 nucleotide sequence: TGCGCCAGCAGCCAAGACAACCCCAATCAGCCCCAGCATTTT. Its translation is CASSQDNPNQPQHF.

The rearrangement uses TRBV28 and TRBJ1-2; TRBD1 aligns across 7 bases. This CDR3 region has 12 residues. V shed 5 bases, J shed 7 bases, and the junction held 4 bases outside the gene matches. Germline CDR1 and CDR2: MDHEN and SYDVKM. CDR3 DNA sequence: TGTGCCAGCAGTATTACAGGGGCTGGCTACACCTTC. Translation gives CASSITGAGYTF.

The CDR3 here is CASSPRTSALSYEQYF. For the CDR3, the DNA is TGTGCCAGTAGTCCCCGTACTAGCGCGCTTTCCTACGAGCAGTACTTC. J is TRBJ2-7 and V is TRBV19; 7 nucleotides match TRBD2. After removal of 5 bases from V and 1 base from J, the junction contained 11 bases not matched to a gene. CDR1 is LNHDA and CDR2 is SQIVND in the germline V gene (reference sequence). The CDR3 sequence is 16 residues long. Full variable domain (missing parts from reference TRBV19 and TRBJ2-7): DGGITQSPKYLFRKEGQNVTLSCEQNLNHDAMYWYRQDPGQGLRLIYYSQIVNDFQKGDIAEGYSVSREKKESFPLTVTSAQKNPTAFYLCASSPRTSALSYEQYFGPGTRLTVT.

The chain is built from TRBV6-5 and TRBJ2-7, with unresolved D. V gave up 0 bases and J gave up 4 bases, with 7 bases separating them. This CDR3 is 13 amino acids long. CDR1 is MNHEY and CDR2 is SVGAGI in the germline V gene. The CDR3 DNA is TGTGCCAGCAGTTACTCGGCCGGGTACGAGCAGTACTTC. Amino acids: CASSYSAGYEQYF.

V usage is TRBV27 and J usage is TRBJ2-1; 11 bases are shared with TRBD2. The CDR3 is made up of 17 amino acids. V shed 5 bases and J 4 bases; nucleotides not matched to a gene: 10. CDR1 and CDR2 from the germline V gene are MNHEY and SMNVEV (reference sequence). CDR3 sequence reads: CASSKRLAGQPYNEQFF. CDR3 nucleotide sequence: TGTGCCAGCAGTAAACGACTAGCGGGGCAACCTTACAATGAGCAGTTCTTC.

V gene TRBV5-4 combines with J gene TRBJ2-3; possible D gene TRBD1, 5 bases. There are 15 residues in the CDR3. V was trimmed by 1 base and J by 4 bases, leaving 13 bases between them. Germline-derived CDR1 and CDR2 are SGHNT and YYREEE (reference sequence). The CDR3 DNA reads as TGTGCCAGCAGCTTGCCTACAGGACCCTCAGATACGCAGTATTTT. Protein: CASSLPTGPSDTQYF.

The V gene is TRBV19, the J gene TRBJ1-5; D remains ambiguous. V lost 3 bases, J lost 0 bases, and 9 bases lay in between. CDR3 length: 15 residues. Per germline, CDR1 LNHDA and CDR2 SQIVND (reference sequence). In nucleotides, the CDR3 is TGTGCCAGTAGTATTTATAAAAATAGCAATCAGCCCCAGCATTTT. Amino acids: CASSIYKNSNQPQHF.

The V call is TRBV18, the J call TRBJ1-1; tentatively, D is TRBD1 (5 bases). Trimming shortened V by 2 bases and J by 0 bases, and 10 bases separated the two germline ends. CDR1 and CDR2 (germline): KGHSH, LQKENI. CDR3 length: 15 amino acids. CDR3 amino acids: CASSPGGLMNTEAFF. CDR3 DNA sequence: TGTGCCAGCTCACCAGGGGGACTTATGAACACTGAAGCTTTCTTT.

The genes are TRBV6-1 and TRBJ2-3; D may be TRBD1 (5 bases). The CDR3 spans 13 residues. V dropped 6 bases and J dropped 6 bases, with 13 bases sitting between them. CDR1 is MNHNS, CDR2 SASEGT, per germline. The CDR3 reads CASSREVVDTQYF. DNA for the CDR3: TGTGCCAGCAGCAGGGAAGTGGTGGATACGCAGTATTTT.

Here the CDR3 DNA reads TGTGCCAGCTTAAGGGGCCGTAGCAATCAGCCCCAGCATTTT. Translated: CASLRGRSNQPQHF. V gene TRBV9 combines with J gene TRBJ1-5; TRBD1 might be the D (5 bases). Trimming left V 7 bases short and J 0 bases short, with 11 bases between. This CDR3 is built from 14 residues. CDR1 SGDLS and CDR2 YYNGEE come from the germline V gene.

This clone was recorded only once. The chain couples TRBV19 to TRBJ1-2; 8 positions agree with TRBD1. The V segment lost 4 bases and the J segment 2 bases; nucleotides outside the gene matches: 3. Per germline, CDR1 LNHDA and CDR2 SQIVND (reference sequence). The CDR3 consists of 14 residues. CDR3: CASSTDRANYGYTF. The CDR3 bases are TGTGCCAGTAGTACGGACAGGGCAAACTATGGCTACACCTTC.

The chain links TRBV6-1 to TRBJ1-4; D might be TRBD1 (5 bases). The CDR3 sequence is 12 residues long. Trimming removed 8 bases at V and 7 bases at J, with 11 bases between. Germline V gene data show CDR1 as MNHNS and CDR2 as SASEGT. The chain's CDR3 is CASGREVEKLFF. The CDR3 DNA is TGTGCCAGCGGCAGGGAGGTTGAAAAACTGTTTTTT.

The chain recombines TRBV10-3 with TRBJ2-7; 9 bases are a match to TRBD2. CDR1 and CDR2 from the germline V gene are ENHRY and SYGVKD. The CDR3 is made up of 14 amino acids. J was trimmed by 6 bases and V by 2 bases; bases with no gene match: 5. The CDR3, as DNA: TGTGCCATCAGTGAGCAAGCGGGAGGAGGCGAGCAGTACTTC. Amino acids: CAISEQAGGGEQYF.

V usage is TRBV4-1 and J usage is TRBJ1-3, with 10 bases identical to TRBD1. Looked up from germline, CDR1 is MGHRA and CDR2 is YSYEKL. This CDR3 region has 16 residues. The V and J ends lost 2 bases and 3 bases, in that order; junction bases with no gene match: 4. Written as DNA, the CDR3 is TGCGCCAGCAGCCAACCGACAGGGGGCTTTGGAAACACCATATATTTT. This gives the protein CASSQPTGGFGNTIYF.

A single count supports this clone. Here the CDR3 reads CASSLESGAGNTDTQYF. The CDR3, as DNA: TGTGCCAGCAGCTTAGAATCCGGGGCGGGGAACACAGATACGCAGTATTTT. This rearrangement joins TRBV7-2 to TRBJ2-3; the D gene is possibly TRBD2 (6 bases). CDR3 length: 17 residues. V was pared by 1 base and J by 2 bases, with 16 bases between. Per germline, CDR1 SGHTA and CDR2 FQGNSA.

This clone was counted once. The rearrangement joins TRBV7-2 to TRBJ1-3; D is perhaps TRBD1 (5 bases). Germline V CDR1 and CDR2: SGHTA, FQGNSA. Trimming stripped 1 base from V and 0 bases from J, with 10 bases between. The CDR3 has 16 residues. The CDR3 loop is CASSLVLGHSGNTIYF. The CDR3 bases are TGTGCCAGCAGCTTAGTATTGGGGCACTCTGGAAACACCATATATTTT. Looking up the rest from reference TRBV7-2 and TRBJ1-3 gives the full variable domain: GAGVSQSPSNKVTEKGKDVELRCDPISGHTALYWYRQSLGQGLEFLIYFQGNSAPDKSGLPSDRFSAERTGGSVSTLTIQRTQQEDSAVYLCASSLVLGHSGNTIYFGEGSWLTVV.

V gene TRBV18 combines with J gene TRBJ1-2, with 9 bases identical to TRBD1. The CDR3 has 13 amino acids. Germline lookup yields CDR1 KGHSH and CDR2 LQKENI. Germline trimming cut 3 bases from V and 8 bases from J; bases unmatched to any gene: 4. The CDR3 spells CASSPGQGGGYTF. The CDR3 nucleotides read TGTGCCAGCTCACCGGGACAGGGAGGAGGCTACACCTTC.

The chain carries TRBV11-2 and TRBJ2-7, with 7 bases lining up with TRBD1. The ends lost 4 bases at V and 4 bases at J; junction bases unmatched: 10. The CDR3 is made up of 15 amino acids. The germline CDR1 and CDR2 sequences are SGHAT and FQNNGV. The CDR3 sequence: CASSSRGQLGYEQYF. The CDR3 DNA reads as TGTGCCAGCAGCTCGAGGGGGCAGCTGGGTTACGAGCAGTACTTC.